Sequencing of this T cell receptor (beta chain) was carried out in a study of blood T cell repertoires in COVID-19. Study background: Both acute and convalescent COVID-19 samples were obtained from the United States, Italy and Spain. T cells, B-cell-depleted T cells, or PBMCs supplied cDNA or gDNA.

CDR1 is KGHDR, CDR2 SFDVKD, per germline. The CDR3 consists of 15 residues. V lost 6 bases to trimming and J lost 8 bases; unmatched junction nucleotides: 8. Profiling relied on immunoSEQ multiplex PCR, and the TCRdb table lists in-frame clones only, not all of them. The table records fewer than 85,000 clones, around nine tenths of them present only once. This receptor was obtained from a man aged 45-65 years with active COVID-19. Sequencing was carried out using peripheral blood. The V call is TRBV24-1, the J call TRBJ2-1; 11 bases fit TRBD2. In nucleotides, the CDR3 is TGTGCCACCAGTTTTGCTAGCGGGGGGAAAGATGAGCAGTTCTTC. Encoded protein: CATSFASGGKDEQFF.